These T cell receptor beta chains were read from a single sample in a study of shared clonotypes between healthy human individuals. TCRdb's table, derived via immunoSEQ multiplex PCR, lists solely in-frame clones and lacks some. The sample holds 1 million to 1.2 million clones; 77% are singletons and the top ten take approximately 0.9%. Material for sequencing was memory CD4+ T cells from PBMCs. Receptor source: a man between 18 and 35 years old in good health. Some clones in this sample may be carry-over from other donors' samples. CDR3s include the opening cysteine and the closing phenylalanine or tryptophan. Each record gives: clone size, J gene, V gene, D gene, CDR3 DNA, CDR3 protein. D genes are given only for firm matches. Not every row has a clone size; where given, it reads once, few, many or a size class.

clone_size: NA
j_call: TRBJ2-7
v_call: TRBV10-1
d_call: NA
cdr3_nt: TGCGCCAGCAGTGAGAAGGGGTCCTACGAGCAGTACTTC
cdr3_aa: CASSEKGSYEQYF

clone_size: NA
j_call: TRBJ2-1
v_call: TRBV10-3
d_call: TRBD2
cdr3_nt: TGTGCCAGCAGCGGGAGTTCTTCCTACAATGAGCAGTTCTTC
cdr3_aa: CASSGSSSYNEQFF

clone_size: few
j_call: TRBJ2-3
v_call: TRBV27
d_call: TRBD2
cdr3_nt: TGTGCCAGCAGTTCCTTAGGACTAGTGGGTACGCAGTATTTT
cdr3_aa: CASSSLGLVGTQYF

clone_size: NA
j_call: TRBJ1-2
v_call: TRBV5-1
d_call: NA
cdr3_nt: TGCGCCAGCAGCTTGGAGGTGGGGAACTATGGCTACACCTTC
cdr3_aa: CASSLEVGNYGYTF

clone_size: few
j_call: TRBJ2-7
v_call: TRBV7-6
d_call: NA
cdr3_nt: TGTGCCAGCAGCCTGAGGACCAATGCCTACGAGCAGTACTTC
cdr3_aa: CASSLRTNAYEQYF

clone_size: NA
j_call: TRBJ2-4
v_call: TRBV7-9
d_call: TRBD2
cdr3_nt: TGTGCCAGCAGCTTAGTTGTTAGCGGGACTCTCAAAAACATTCAGTACTTC
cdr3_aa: CASSLVVSGTLKNIQYF

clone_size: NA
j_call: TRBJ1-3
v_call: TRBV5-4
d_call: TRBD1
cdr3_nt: TGTGCCAGCAGCCCGGGACAGGGCTCTGGAAACACCATATATTTT
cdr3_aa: CASSPGQGSGNTIYF

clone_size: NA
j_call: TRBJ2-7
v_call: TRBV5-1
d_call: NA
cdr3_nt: TGCGCCAGCAGCGGGACCACCTACGAGCAGTACTTC
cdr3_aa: CASSGTTYEQYF

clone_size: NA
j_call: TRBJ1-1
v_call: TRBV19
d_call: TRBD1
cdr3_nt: TGTGCCAGTAGGGCTGACAGGGGCACTGAAGCTTTCTTT
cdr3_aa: CASRADRGTEAFF

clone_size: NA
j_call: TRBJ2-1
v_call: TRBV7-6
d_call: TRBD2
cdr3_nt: TGTGCCAGCAGCTTAACTAGCGGGAGAATTGAGCAGTTCTTC
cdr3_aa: CASSLTSGRIEQFF

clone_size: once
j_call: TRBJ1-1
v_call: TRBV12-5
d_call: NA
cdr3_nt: TGTGCTAGTGGTTTGAGTGGCGACACTGAAGCTTTCTTT
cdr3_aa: CASGLSGDTEAFF

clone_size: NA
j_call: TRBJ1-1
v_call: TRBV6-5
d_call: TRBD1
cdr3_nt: TGTGCCAGCAGTCGACAGGGGACGAACACTGAAGCTTTCTTT
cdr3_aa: CASSRQGTNTEAFF

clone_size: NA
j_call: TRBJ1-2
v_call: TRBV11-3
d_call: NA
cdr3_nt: TGTGCCAGCAGCGCAACTTCGGAGGGTATAGGGGGCTACACCTTC
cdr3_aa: CASSATSEGIGGYTF

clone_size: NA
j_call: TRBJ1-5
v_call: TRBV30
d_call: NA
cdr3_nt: TGTGCCTGGAGTGCGCAGAGCAATCAGCCCCAGCATTTT
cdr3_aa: CAWSAQSNQPQHF

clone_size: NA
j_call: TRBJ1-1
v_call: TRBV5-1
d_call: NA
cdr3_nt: TGCGCCAGCAGCATACAGGGAATGAACACTGAAGCTTTCTTT
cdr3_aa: CASSIQGMNTEAFF

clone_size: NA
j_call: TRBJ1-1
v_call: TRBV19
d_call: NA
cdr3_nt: TGTGCCAGTAGCGCGGGGTCCTACACTGAAGCTTTCTTT
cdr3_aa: CASSAGSYTEAFF

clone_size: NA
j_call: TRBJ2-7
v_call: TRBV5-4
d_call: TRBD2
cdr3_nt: TGTGCCAGCAGCTTGTTTGGGGTAGCGGGACAGTACTTC
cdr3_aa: CASSLFGVAGQYF

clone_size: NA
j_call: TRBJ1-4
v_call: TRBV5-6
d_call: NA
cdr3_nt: TGTGCCAGCAGCGTCGGGACGGAATATAATGAAAAACTGTTTTTT
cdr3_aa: CASSVGTEYNEKLFF